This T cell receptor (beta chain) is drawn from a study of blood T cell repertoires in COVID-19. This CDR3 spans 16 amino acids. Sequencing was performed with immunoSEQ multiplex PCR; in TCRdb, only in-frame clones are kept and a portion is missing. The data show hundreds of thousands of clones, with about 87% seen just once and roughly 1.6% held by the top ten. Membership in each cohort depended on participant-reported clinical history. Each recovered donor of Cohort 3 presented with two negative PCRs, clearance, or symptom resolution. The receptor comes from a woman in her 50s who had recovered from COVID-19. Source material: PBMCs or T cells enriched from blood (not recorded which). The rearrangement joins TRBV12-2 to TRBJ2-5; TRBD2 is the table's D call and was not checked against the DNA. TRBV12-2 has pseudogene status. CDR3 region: CASRWGLAGVFETQYF. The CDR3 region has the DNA TGTGCAAGTCGGTGGGGACTAGCGGGAGTGTTTGAGACCCAGTACTTC.